This TCR beta chain was identified in a study of cytomegalovirus exposure and HLA in healthy donors. Study results and caveats: DRB1 showed the most TCR associations and HLA-C the fewest in a later analysis, as rates varied by HLA locus. Association of approximately 16,000 TCR beta sequences with HLA alleles was found at 0.05 false discovery rate in a later analysis.

With 60 Vbeta and 13 Jbeta primers, the PCR was carried out. Using immunoSEQ multiplex PCR, the repertoire was profiled, and TCRdb retains in-frame clones only, with some absent. Among approximately 110,000 clones listed, roughly 15% were seen once. Donors counted as nominally healthy when sampled, yet unrecorded immune exposures were likely. The germline V gene encodes CDR1 SGHVS and CDR2 FNYEAQ. CDR3 length: 12 residues. The V end was cut by 11 bases, the J end by 6 bases, with 14 bases between. This clone was observed a handful of times. What it binds is unknown. The chain recombines TRBV7-6 with TRBJ2-4; possibly TRBD2 for D (5 bases). This TCR came from a female donor in good health and CMV-seronegative. Sequencing input: PBMCs. Here the CDR3 reads CAVDVDSNIQYF. CDR3 bases: TGTGCCGTGGACGTGGACTCAAACATTCAGTACTTC.